The 3 T cell receptor beta chains reported below all come from one sample, sequenced in a study of T cell responses to AZD1222 COVID-19 vaccine. This table comes from immunoSEQ multiplex PCR, and its TCRdb copy is limited to in-frame clones, with some not included. There are around 110,000 clones in the sample; over 75% occur only once, and 6.5% to 8.5% lies in the top ten. The sequencing here drew on peripheral blood, taken on day 0 of AZD1222 vaccination. All receptors come from an adult in good health.

The rearrangement links TRBV9 to TRBJ1-1; possibly TRBD1 for D (6 bases). Germline V gives CDR1 SGDLS, CDR2 YYNGEE. This CDR3 contains 15 residues. V lost 3 bases and J lost 0, with 12 bases in between. This CDR3 is CASSAGTYMNTEAFF. Here the CDR3 DNA reads TGTGCCAGCAGCGCCGGGACATACATGAACACTGAAGCTTTCTTT.

This chain joins TRBV2 and TRBJ2-1; a possible D gene is TRBD2 (6 bases). CDR1 and CDR2 (germline): SNHLY, FYNNEI. The CDR3 has 11 amino acids. V was trimmed by 11 bases and J by 8 bases, leaving 13 bases between them. CDR3 sequence: CASGGDHEQFF. CDR3 DNA: TGTGCCTCCGGAGGGGATCATGAGCAGTTCTTC.

The CDR3, as DNA: TGTGCCAGTTCCAAGGGGCGATACACTGAAGCTTTCTTT. Protein: CASSKGRYTEAFF. The chain links TRBV19 to TRBJ1-1; D might be TRBD1 (5 bases). Trimming pared 8 bases from V and 3 bases from J, leaving 13 bases between. Germline values: CDR1 LNHDA, CDR2 SQIVND (reference sequence). CDR3 length: 13 residues. The whole variable domain, filled in from reference TRBV19 and TRBJ1-1, reads DGGITQSPKYLFRKEGQNVTLSCEQNLNHDAMYWYRQDPGQGLRLIYYSQIVNDFQKGDIAEGYSVSREKKESFPLTVTSAQKNPTAFYLCASSKGRYTEAFFGQGTRLTVV.